These 10 T cell receptor beta chains were all obtained from the same sample, sequenced in a study of identical twins (dated by TCRdb to about 2016). The library was built by means of 5' RACE. Sequencing was carried out with an Illumina HiSeq 2000. TCRdb reprocessed the public reads (quality trimming at Q25 with fastp, clone calling with MiXCR) and kept in-frame beta chains. When rows share a CDR3 protein, they turn into one entry using the most common DNA and genes. In this sample the table shows about 190,000 distinct CDR3 sequences, approximately 16% of which occur a single time. The ten largest clonotypes hold roughly two fifths of the sample. The same sample was also used in a study of T cells expressing NK-cell markers.

Sample: CD8+ T cells sorted from blood. These receptor sequences come from a woman aged 18-29 years in good health.

V is TRBV6-5 and J is TRBJ2-7, with D unresolved. Deletions cut 0 bases from V and 0 bases from J, with 6 bases between. This CDR3 is built from 14 residues. CDR1 is MNHEY and CDR2 is SVGAGI in the germline V gene. Here the CDR3 reads CASSYSPNSYEQYF. CDR3 bases: TGTGCCAGCAGTTACTCCCCCAACTCCTACGAGCAGTACTTC.

The genes are TRBV9 and TRBJ2-2; no firm D call. Per germline, CDR1 SGDLS and CDR2 YYNGEE. The CDR3 is 13 amino acids. Trimming removed 0 bases at V and 3 bases at J, with 3 bases between. CDR3: CASSVGDTGELFF. The CDR3 DNA reads TGTGCCAGCAGCGTAGGAGACACCGGGGAGCTGTTTTTT.

Many counts were recorded for this clonotype. The V call is TRBV27, the J call TRBJ2-1; D is possibly TRBD1 (5 bases). In germline, CDR1 is MNHEY, CDR2 SMNVEV (reference sequence). The CDR3 contains 16 residues. The V gene lost 3 bases and the J gene lost 4 bases, with 16 bases spanning the gap. The CDR3 spells CASSLGLPLEYNEQFF. CDR3 coding DNA: TGTGCCAGCAGTTTGGGGCTTCCCCTCGAATACAATGAGCAGTTCTTC.

The CDR3 loop is CASSHVGQGKETQYF. The CDR3 coding sequence is TGCGCCAGCAGTCACGTGGGACAGGGGAAAGAGACCCAGTACTTC. The chain combines TRBV5-1 with TRBJ2-5, with 10 bases identical to TRBD1. The junction had 7 bases not matched to a gene; V was cut back by 5 bases and J by 3 bases. The CDR3 extends over 15 amino acids. From germline, CDR1 is SGHRS and CDR2 YFSETQ.

J is TRBJ2-1 and V is TRBV5-6; 16 bases fit TRBD2. The V gene's germline CDR1 is SGHDT and CDR2 YYEEEE. The CDR3 extends over 16 amino acids. V was pared by 4 bases and J by 8 bases, with 6 bases of the junction left unmatched. The CDR3 here is CASSDTGTSGRDEQFF. CDR3 coding DNA: TGTGCCAGCAGCGACACCGGGACTAGCGGGAGGGATGAGCAGTTCTTC.

This clonotype was found a few times. The rearrangement uses TRBV6-5 and TRBJ2-7; 8 bases agree with TRBD2. Germline loops: CDR1 MNHEY, CDR2 SVGAGI. Trimming removed 4 bases from V and 0 bases from J; junction bases left unmatched: 5. The CDR3 contains 15 residues. The CDR3 coding sequence is TGTGCCAGCAGTTCATCCGGGACTAGCTCCTACGAGCAGTACTTC. Translation gives CASSSSGTSSYEQYF.

This clonotype has only a few counts. This chain links TRBV7-9 with TRBJ2-3; D gene uncertain. CDR1 SEHNR and CDR2 FQNEAQ come from the germline V gene (reference sequence). Deletions cut 1 base from V and 2 bases from J, with 13 bases between. The CDR3 is made up of 16 amino acids. CDR3 coding DNA: TGTGCCAGCAGCTTAGTTGCGGCAGAGACCACAGATACGCAGTATTTT. Its translation: CASSLVAAETTDTQYF.

The chain couples TRBV9 to TRBJ1-1; 7 bases line up with TRBD1. The length of the CDR3 is 13 residues. CDR1 and CDR2 from the germline V gene are SGDLS and YYNGEE. Trimming removed 4 bases from V and 9 bases from J; junction bases left unmatched: 9. The CDR3 region is CASSSGTDNKAFF. The DNA for the CDR3 is TGTGCCAGCAGCTCCGGGACAGATAATAAAGCTTTCTTT.

The V gene is TRBV7-8, the J gene TRBJ1-6; D remains unclear. V shed 5 bases and J shed 11 bases, with 16 bases lying between them. Germline CDR1 SGHVS, CDR2 FQNEAQ. This CDR3 comprises 14 residues. DNA for the CDR3: TGTGCCAGCAGCCGGCGTCGGGCGCCTACACCCCTCCACTTT. Translation gives CASSRRRAPTPLHF.

This clonotype has a handful of counts. The V and J genes are TRBV18 and TRBJ1-2, with D perhaps matching TRBD1 (6 bases). The germline V gene has CDR1 KGHSH and CDR2 LQKENI. The CDR3 loop spans 14 amino acids. The ends were cut back, 4 bases at V and 8 bases at J, with 17 bases in the middle. The CDR3 region is CASSREQGSGGYTF. CDR3 nucleotide sequence: TGTGCCAGCTCACGTGAACAGGGATCTGGAGGCTACACCTTC.